Presented here are 32 T cell receptor beta chains from one specimen sequenced in a study of ipilimumab plus nivolumab after autologous stem cell transplantation. Generated by immunoSEQ multiplex PCR, the TCRdb table keeps only in-frame clones and is missing some. The sample includes roughly 45,000 clones, about 88% of them seen just once. The specimen comprised PBMCs, sampled in a trial of ipilimumab plus nivolumab as post-transplant consolidation. Every receptor here comes from a male donor with multiple myeloma.

This chain uses TRBV30 with TRBJ1-5; tentatively, D is TRBD1 (5 bases). The V end was cut by 2 bases, the J end by 6 bases, with 20 bases between. The CDR3 is 16 residues long. CDR1 and CDR2 (germline): GTSNPN, SVGIG (reference sequence). The CDR3 DNA sequence: TGTGCCTGGAGTTTCCCGGGCCCCAGGCAGGGTCAGCCCCAGCATTTT. It codes for CAWSFPGPRQGQPQHF.

This clone is a singleton in its sample. The rearrangement joins TRBV5-1 to TRBJ2-6; D ambiguous. CDR3 length: 17 amino acids. Germline CDR1 SGHRS, CDR2 YFSETQ. The ends were cut back, 0 bases at V and 0 bases at J, with 10 bases in the middle. CDR3 DNA: TGCGCCAGCAGCTTGGTCCCCCGTAGCTCTGGGGCCAACGTCCTGACTTTC. Amino acid sequence: CASSLVPRSSGANVLTF. Variable domain in full (rest from reference TRBV5-1 and TRBJ2-6): KAGVTQTPRYLIKTRGQQVTLSCSPISGHRSVSWYQQTPGQGLQFLFEYFSETQRNKGNFPGRFSGRQFSNSRSEMNVSTLELGDSALYLCASSLVPRSSGANVLTFGAGSRLTVL.

The rearrangement links TRBV18 to TRBJ1-4, with D hard to call. The germline gives CDR1 KGHSH, CDR2 LQKENI. The V end was cut by 2 bases, the J end by 3 bases, with 13 bases between. The CDR3 runs 16 residues. CDR3 coding DNA: TGTGCCAGCTCACCAAGGCGGGATTCGGCTAATGAAAAACTGTTTTTT. Amino acid sequence: CASSPRRDSANEKLFF.

The V gene is TRBV7-3, the J gene TRBJ2-6; D gene ambiguous. The CDR3 runs 15 residues. Germline CDR1 SGHTA, CDR2 FQGTGA. The V gene lost 5 bases and the J gene lost 0 bases, with 8 bases spanning the gap. This CDR3 reads CASSVDGSGANVLTF. CDR3 DNA: TGTGCCAGCAGCGTAGACGGCTCTGGGGCCAACGTCCTGACTTTC.

Remarks on this clone: The germline gene is not matched at one end of the junction; a read error may be the cause. This specimen includes other DNA sequences encoding the same CDR3. The chain recombines TRBV7-3 with TRBJ2-7, with a tentative D call TRBD2 (6 bases). This CDR3 has 15 residues. Germline CDR1 is SGHTA and CDR2 is FQGTGA. In DNA form, the CDR3 reads TGCGCCAGCAGCTTAGATGGTAGCGGAGCCTACGAGCAGTACTTC. Its translation is CASSLDGSGAYEQYF.

This chain links TRBV19 with TRBJ1-1; perhaps TRBD1 as D (5 bases). Trimming shortened V by 7 bases and J by 1 base, and 16 bases separated the two germline ends. From germline, CDR1 is LNHDA and CDR2 SQIVND (reference sequence). The CDR3 length is 15 residues. CDR3 DNA: TGTGCCAGTAAGGCGTCGCGACAGCCGAACACTGAAGCTTTCTTT. Translation: CASKASRQPNTEAFF.

V gene TRBV7-2 combines with J gene TRBJ2-7; 14 nucleotides line up with TRBD2. This CDR3 is 15 amino acids long. V lost 5 bases, J lost 5 bases, and 5 bases stayed unmatched. Per germline, CDR1 SGHTA and CDR2 FQGNSA. CDR3 in amino acids: CASSRTSGGPHEQYF. In DNA form, the CDR3 reads TGTGCCAGCAGCCGGACTAGCGGGGGGCCACACGAGCAGTACTTC.

Here the CDR3 reads CASSHATKNTEAFF. CDR3 in DNA: TGCGCCAGCAGCCATGCTACCAAGAACACTGAAGCTTTCTTT. The chain combines TRBV4-1 with TRBJ1-1; D remains ambiguous. Germline V gives CDR1 MGHRA, CDR2 YSYEKL. The CDR3 covers 14 residues. V lost 3 bases to trimming and J lost 1 base, with 9 bases between them.

The J gene is TRBJ2-7, the V gene TRBV7-2; possible D gene TRBD1, 6 bases. The CDR3 is made up of 14 amino acids. Germline V gene data show CDR1 as SGHTA and CDR2 as FQGNSA. V shed 6 bases and J shed 2 bases, with 14 bases lying between them. DNA of the CDR3: TGTGCCAGCAGGCCCGGAACAGGGACCTACGAGCAGTACTTC. It encodes CASRPGTGTYEQYF.

The chain couples TRBV27 to TRBJ2-1; D gene uncertain. Germline V gene sequence: CDR1 MNHEY, CDR2 SMNVEV (reference sequence). V lost 7 bases, J lost 2 bases, and 6 bases lay in between. This CDR3 has 12 residues. CDR3 in amino acids: CASNGAYNEQFF. CDR3 in DNA: TGTGCCAGCAACGGTGCCTACAATGAGCAGTTCTTC.

This rearrangement joins TRBV30 to TRBJ1-6, with D unresolved. The CDR3 spans 14 residues. Germline CDR1 reads GTSNPN; CDR2 reads SVGIG (reference sequence). V dropped 2 bases and J dropped 9 bases, with 14 bases sitting between them. The CDR3 sequence is CAWSQGMAGSPLHF. The CDR3 DNA is TGTGCCTGGAGTCAAGGGATGGCCGGTTCACCCCTCCACTTT.

In this sample, this clone is medium-sized. The chain joins TRBV25-1 to TRBJ2-5, with D perhaps given as TRBD1 or TRBD2 (6 bases each). Trimming cost V 3 bases and J 2 bases, with 13 bases left between them. Germline loops: CDR1 MGHDK, CDR2 SYGVNS. CDR3 length: 15 residues. The CDR3 nucleotides read TGTGCCAGCAGTGAGAAGACAGGAGGGCAAGAGACCCAGTACTTC. It encodes CASSEKTGGQETQYF.

V and J are TRBV7-9 and TRBJ2-5; 8 bases map to TRBD1. This CDR3 has 15 residues. The germline CDR1 and CDR2 sequences are SEHNR and FQNEAQ (reference sequence). The J segment lost 4 bases and the V segment lost 5 bases, leaving 9 bases of the junction unmatched. CDR3 DNA sequence: TGTGCCAGCAGCCCACGGACAGGGCGGGTAGAGACCCAGTACTTC. This sequence encodes CASSPRTGRVETQYF.

The J gene is TRBJ2-1, the V gene TRBV2; 7 bases agree with TRBD1. J gave up 8 bases and V 3 bases, and 7 bases lay outside the gene matches. The CDR3 is made up of 14 amino acids. In germline, CDR1 is SNHLY, CDR2 FYNNEI. This chain's CDR3 is CASSEPAGTDEQFF. Written as DNA, the CDR3 is TGTGCCAGCAGTGAGCCGGCAGGGACAGATGAGCAGTTCTTC.

This sequence joins TRBV28 and TRBJ2-7, with D tentatively TRBD2 (7 bases). The CDR3 has 13 amino acids. CDR1 is MDHEN, CDR2 SYDVKM, per germline. Between the trimmed V and J ends, which lost 8 bases and 5 bases, there was a span of 16 bases. CDR3 bases: TGTGCCAGCGACCGGGGGGCTATGAACGAGCAGTACTTC. Translated, it gives CASDRGAMNEQYF.

This clone appeared a single time. This rearrangement joins TRBV5-1 to TRBJ2-3; D might be TRBD1 or TRBD2, each matching 5 bases. This CDR3 spans 14 amino acids. V dropped 2 bases and J dropped 2 bases, with 9 bases sitting between them. Germline lookup yields CDR1 SGHRS and CDR2 YFSETQ. Here the CDR3 DNA reads TGCGCCAGCAGCTTTGGGGGACCCACAGATACGCAGTATTTT. It encodes CASSFGGPTDTQYF.

The chain carries TRBV7-2 and TRBJ2-1; D uncertain. V lost 4 bases and J lost 5, with 12 bases in between. Germline CDR1 and CDR2: SGHTA and FQGNSA. CDR3 length: 14 residues. The CDR3 is CASSYGGSDNEQFF. In DNA, the CDR3 is TGTGCCAGCAGCTACGGTGGGTCGGACAATGAGCAGTTCTTC.

The chain carries TRBV6-5 and TRBJ1-5; 8 bases agree with TRBD1. V lost 4 bases and J lost 7; bases outside the gene matches: 12. Germline V gene data show CDR1 as MNHEY and CDR2 as SVGAGI. This CDR3 contains 16 residues. The DNA for the CDR3 is TGTGCCAGCAGTTGGGGTCCTCCCAGGGACAGGCAGCCCCAGCATTTT. Translating it yields CASSWGPPRDRQPQHF.

Written as DNA, the CDR3 is TGTGCCAGCAGCTTAGGAGGCGTCGGCAGGTACAATGAGCAGTTCTTC. It codes for CASSLGGVGRYNEQFF. The V gene is TRBV7-2, the J gene TRBJ2-1; D not resolved. The CDR3 totals 16 residues. Germline-derived CDR1 and CDR2 are SGHTA and FQGNSA. Trimming cost V 1 base and J 4 bases, with 14 bases left between them.

This chain links TRBV9 with TRBJ2-3; no reliable D call. The CDR3 is made up of 15 amino acids. V lost 0 bases, J lost 1 base, and 9 bases lay in between. Germline CDR1 and CDR2: SGDLS and YYNGEE. The DNA of the CDR3 is TGTGCCAGCAGCGTAGAACCGCCGGGCACAGATACGCAGTATTTT. This translates into CASSVEPPGTDTQYF.

The V and J genes are TRBV7-6 and TRBJ2-1, with a tentative D call TRBD2 (6 bases). Germline assignment: CDR1 SGHVS and CDR2 FNYEAQ. CDR3 length: 14 amino acids. Trimming left V 5 bases short and J 8 bases short, with 16 bases between. CDR3 sequence: CASSPPGRQYEQFF. The CDR3 DNA follows: TGTGCCAGCAGCCCTCCGGGGAGGCAGTATGAGCAGTTCTTC. The complete variable domain, with remaining parts taken from reference TRBV7-6 and TRBJ2-1, reads GAGVSQSPRYKVTKRGQDVALRCDPISGHVSLYWYRQALGQGPEFLTYFNYEAQQDKSGLPNDRFSAERPEGSISTLTIQRTEQRDSAMYRCASSPPGRQYEQFFGPGTRLTVL.

The chain uses TRBV19 and TRBJ1-1, with D maybe TRBD1 (6 bases). Trimming pared 7 bases from V and 10 bases from J, leaving 19 bases between. The CDR3 spans 13 residues. Germline values: CDR1 LNHDA, CDR2 SQIVND (reference sequence). Written as DNA, the CDR3 is TGTGCCAGTATGGGCGTTTACAGGGACGGAGCTTTCTTT. It translates to CASMGVYRDGAFF.

This rearrangement joins TRBV6-6 to TRBJ1-5; 9 nucleotides agree with TRBD1. The length of the CDR3 is 15 residues. The trim removed 7 bases at V and 3 bases at J, leaving 7 bases unmatched. The V gene's germline CDR1 is MNHNY and CDR2 SVGAGI (reference sequence). The CDR3 DNA sequence: TGTGCCAGCACTACAACAGGGGGCAACAATCAGCCCCAGCATTTT. As protein: CASTTTGGNNQPQHF.

This chain joins TRBV6-5 and TRBJ2-7; a weak D match, TRBD2 (6 bases). CDR3 length: 14 amino acids. Trimming took 4 bases from V and 2 from J, leaving 12 bases between them. CDR1 is MNHEY, CDR2 SVGAGI, per germline. CDR3 bases: TGTGCCAGCAGTTTAAGCGGGCCAACCTACGAGCAGTACTTC. Translated, it gives CASSLSGPTYEQYF.

This chain joins TRBV4-2 and TRBJ2-7; 8 positions match TRBD2. The CDR3 contains 14 residues. Germline assignment: CDR1 LGHNA and CDR2 YNFKEQ. The V and J ends lost 5 bases and 2 bases, in that order; junction bases with no gene match: 5. The CDR3 bases are TGTGCCAGCAGCTTTAGCGGGGCAACCTACGAGCAGTACTTC. Amino acids: CASSFSGATYEQYF.

The chain joins TRBV5-5 to TRBJ2-7; D may be TRBD1 (6 bases). The V end was cut by 6 bases, the J end by 3 bases, with 19 bases between. The germline V gene has CDR1 SGHKS and CDR2 YYEKEE (reference sequence). The CDR3 has 15 residues. The CDR3 nucleotides are TGTGCCAGCACCCCCGGTTTACAGGGAAACTACGAGCAGTACTTC. The encoded protein is CASTPGLQGNYEQYF.

This chain uses TRBV7-2 with TRBJ1-6, with D unclear. The germline gives CDR1 SGHTA, CDR2 FQGNSA. Trimming took off 1 base at V and 16 bases at J, with 11 bases between the two ends. The CDR3 sequence is 12 residues long. As DNA, the CDR3 is TGTGCCAGCAGCTTAGGCCGTTTTGGTCTCCACTTT. Its translation: CASSLGRFGLHF.

This chain joins TRBV4-2 and TRBJ2-1; the D is unclear. The germline gives CDR1 LGHNA, CDR2 YNFKEQ. V was cut by 4 bases and J by 6 bases, with 10 bases left in between. This CDR3 region has 13 residues. CDR3 sequence reads: CASSLGPANEQFF. CDR3 nucleotide sequence: TGTGCCAGCAGCCTCGGTCCAGCCAATGAGCAGTTCTTC.

This chain joins TRBV5-1 and TRBJ2-3; 8 nucleotides line up with TRBD2. V was pared by 4 bases and J by 4 bases, with 8 bases of the junction left unmatched. The CDR3 extends over 15 amino acids. Germline V gene lookup returns CDR1 SGHRS and CDR2 YFSETQ. The CDR3 DNA follows: TGCGCCAGCAGCCGGGGGGAACTAGCGGCAGATACGCAGTATTTT. Its protein is CASSRGELAADTQYF.

This clone was seen once. V gene TRBV6-1 combines with J gene TRBJ2-5, with 10 positions matching TRBD2. Germline CDR1 is MNHNS and CDR2 is SASEGT. The CDR3 loop spans 16 amino acids. J gave up 0 bases and V 3 bases, and 4 bases lay outside the gene matches. DNA of the CDR3: TGTGCCAGCAGTGAGGAAGCGGGGGGGTACCAAGAGACCCAGTACTTC. Protein: CASSEEAGGYQETQYF.

The chain is built from TRBV19 and TRBJ2-7; D is tentatively TRBD1 or TRBD2 (5 bases each). Looked up from germline, CDR1 is LNHDA and CDR2 is SQIVND (reference sequence). The CDR3 is made up of 13 amino acids. Trimming stripped 7 bases from V and 3 bases from J, with 13 bases between. CDR3 amino acids: CASNRDGGYEQYF. CDR3 sequence (DNA): TGTGCCAGTAATCGGGACGGAGGCTACGAGCAGTACTTC. The complete variable domain, with remaining parts taken from reference TRBV19 and TRBJ2-7, reads DGGITQSPKYLFRKEGQNVTLSCEQNLNHDAMYWYRQDPGQGLRLIYYSQIVNDFQKGDIAEGYSVSREKKESFPLTVTSAQKNPTAFYLCASNRDGGYEQYFGPGTRLTVT.

The chain combines TRBV6-4 with TRBJ2-7; tentatively, D is TRBD2 (6 bases). The V gene's germline CDR1 is MRHNA and CDR2 SNTAGT. CDR3 length: 15 residues. The V end was cut by 3 bases, the J end by 0 bases, with 12 bases between. CDR3 in amino acids: CASSERRDFSYEQYF. The CDR3 bases are TGTGCCAGCAGTGAAAGGAGGGACTTCTCCTACGAGCAGTACTTC.